This is a list of T cell receptor beta chains from one sample in a study of blood T cell repertoires in COVID-19. TCRdb keeps only in-frame clones here, not all; method: immunoSEQ multiplex PCR. There are some 160,000 clones in the sample; 80% to 90% occur only once, and 3% lies in the top ten. What was sequenced was peripheral blood. The receptors shown here come from a woman aged 60-75 years with active COVID-19. The CDR3 runs from the conserved cysteine through the conserved F or W. A D gene is named only where the DNA matches it firmly. Only some rows state a clone size, as once, few, many or a class for expanded clones.

d_call	clone_size	v_call	j_call	cdr3_nt	cdr3_aa
TRBD1	.	TRBV30	TRBJ1-5	TGTGCCTTGACGCTTGGGGACAGGAGTAATAGCAATCAGCCCCAGCATTTT	CALTLGDRSNSNQPQHF
.	.	TRBV7-2	TRBJ2-7	TGTGCCAGCAGACGTGCGGAGGACCCATCCTACGAGCAGTACTTC	CASRRAEDPSYEQYF
.	.	TRBV3-1/TRBV3-2	TRBJ2-7	TGTGCCAGCAGCCAAGAAGAGCTAGAGCGCTACGAGCAGTACTTC	CASSQEELERYEQYF
.	.	TRBV4-2	TRBJ1-1	TGTGCCAGCAGCCACGGGGGGTTGGCGGGACGGGACACTGAAGCTTTCTTT	CASSHGGLAGRDTEAFF
.	.	TRBV6-6	TRBJ1-6	TGTGCCAGCAAACCGGGATTACGCTCACCCCTCCACTTT	CASKPGLRSPLHF
TRBD1	.	TRBV7-9	TRBJ1-1	TGTGCCAGCAGCTTAGGAGACAGGGCGGGGAGGACTGAAGCTTTCTTT	CASSLGDRAGRTEAFF
.	.	TRBV28	TRBJ1-3	TGTGCCAGTCAGGACTCCTCTGGAAACACCATATATTTT	CASQDSSGNTIYF
.	.	TRBV7-3	TRBJ2-3	TGTGCCAGCAGCTTAAATGTGGGGGCGGGCACAGATACGCAGTATTTT	CASSLNVGAGTDTQYF
TRBD1	once	TRBV3-1/TRBV3-2	TRBJ2-3	TGTGCCAGCAGCCGATCCGGGACAGGGGCAACAGATACGCAGTATTTT	CASSRSGTGATDTQYF
TRBD1	.	TRBV19	TRBJ1-5	TGTGCCAGTAGTAGACAGGGGAGAAGCAATCAGCCCCAGCATTTT	CASSRQGRSNQPQHF
.	.	TRBV21-1	TRBJ2-2	TGTGCCAGCAGCAAGTGGGAGGGCCACACCGGGGAGCTGTTTTTT	CASSKWEGHTGELFF
.	once	TRBV30	TRBJ2-7	TGTGCCCTACGAGAGAACTCCTACGAGCAGTACTTC	CALRENSYEQYF
TRBD2	.	TRBV30	TRBJ2-1	TGTGCCTGGGGTCGGACTAGCGGGTTATACAATGAGCAGTTCTTC	CAWGRTSGLYNEQFF
TRBD2	.	TRBV4-2	TRBJ2-7	TGTGCCAGCAGCCAAGCAACGACTAGCGTCTCCTACGAGCAGTACTTC	CASSQATTSVSYEQYF
TRBD2	.	TRBV5-1	TRBJ2-1	TGCGCCAGCAGCTACCCAACTAGCGGAAATTACAATGAGCAGTTCTTC	CASSYPTSGNYNEQFF
.	.	TRBV4-3	TRBJ1-1	TGCGCCAGCAGCCGAACAGGGTCCACTGAAGCTTTCTTT	CASSRTGSTEAFF
.	.	TRBV7-2	TRBJ1-4	TGTGCCAGCAGTTCAGGCGCACAAAAAAATCCTAATGAAAAACTGTTTTTT	CASSSGAQKNPNEKLFF
.	.	TRBV28	TRBJ1-2	TGTGCCAGCAGTTTAACAGGATATGGCTACACCTTC	CASSLTGYGYTF
.	.	TRBV5-1	TRBJ1-6	TGCGCCAGCAGCTTGGCCTTAGGGCCAGGCGGGATTTCACCCCTCCACTTT	CASSLALGPGGISPLHF
.	.	TRBV10-3	TRBJ2-7	TGTGCCATCAGTGAGTACCAGGGCGAGCAGTACTTC	CAISEYQGEQYF
TRBD2	.	TRBV10-3	TRBJ2-1	TGTGCCATCAGTGCGGGACTAGCGGGAGGGTACTCCTACAATGAGCAGTTCTTC	CAISAGLAGGYSYNEQFF
.	.	TRBV19	TRBJ2-1	TGTGCCAGTAGTATTTTCGGGGGTGGGGCGGGGCAGTTCTTC	CASSIFGGGAGQFF
TRBD1	.	TRBV28	TRBJ2-1	TGTGCCAGCCTGGACAGGGTAGGGAATGAGCAGTTCTTC	CASLDRVGNEQFF
.	.	TRBV6-5	TRBJ2-1	TGTGCCAGCAGGTTAGACGGGAGATCCTACAATGAGCAGTTCTTC	CASRLDGRSYNEQFF
.	.	TRBV30	TRBJ1-1	TGTGCCTGGAGTGTACTCGGGACACTCACGGAGGCTTTCTTT	CAWSVLGTLTEAFF
.	.	TRBV18	TRBJ2-6	TGTGCCAGCTCATACAGACGGGTGCAGGGTGGTTCTGGGGCCAACGTCCTGACTTTC	CASSYRRVQGGSGANVLTF
.	.	TRBV2	TRBJ2-1	TGTGCCAGCACTGGGCTTCTTTACAATGAGCAGTTCTTC	CASTGLLYNEQFF
TRBD1	.	TRBV4-1	TRBJ1-3	TGCGCCAGCAGCCCAGGACAGGGATCAGGAAACACCATATATTTT	CASSPGQGSGNTIYF
.	.	TRBV5-6	TRBJ1-2	TGTGCCAGCAGCTTGAGGTCAGGCGATGGCTACACCTTC	CASSLRSGDGYTF
.	.	TRBV7-3	TRBJ2-2	TGTGCCAGCAGCTCCCTCCCGGCGGCTAACACCGGGGAGCTGTTTTTT	CASSSLPAANTGELFF
.	.	TRBV19	TRBJ1-6	TGTGCCAGTAGTTCTACCAGGGGTTCACCCCTCCACTTT	CASSSTRGSPLHF
.	.	TRBV19	TRBJ1-1	TGTGCCAGTAACTGGGGGGACGGCACTGAAGCTTTCTTT	CASNWGDGTEAFF
TRBD1	.	TRBV11-2	TRBJ2-2	TGTGCCAGCCAAAGGACAGGGCGGGCCGGGGAGCTGTTTTTT	CASQRTGRAGELFF
TRBD1	.	TRBV7-2	TRBJ2-5	TGTGCCAGCAGCTTAGGTGGACAGGGGGCTACCGAGACCCAGTACTTC	CASSLGGQGATETQYF
.	.	TRBV4-3	TRBJ2-7	TGCGCCAGCAGCCCACCCCTTAAGGGAGGATACGAGCAGTACTTC	CASSPPLKGGYEQYF
.	.	TRBV5-8	TRBJ2-2	TGTGCCAGCAGACCAAGACAGCCTACTCCCGGGGAGCTGTTTTTT	CASRPRQPTPGELFF
TRBD1	.	TRBV28	TRBJ1-2	TGTGCCAGCAGTTTTATAACTTGGGACAGATACTATGGCTACACCTTC	CASSFITWDRYYGYTF
TRBD2	few	TRBV4-2	TRBJ2-6	TGTGCCAGCAGCCGAGAAGGGCCCGGGGGGGGCCTTGCCGGGGCCAACGTCCTGACTTTC	CASSREGPGGGLAGANVLTF
TRBD1	.	TRBV28	TRBJ2-7	TGTGCCAGCAGTTGGGACAGGAATTCCTACGAGCAGTACTTC	CASSWDRNSYEQYF
.	.	TRBV7-8	TRBJ2-7	TGTGCCAGCAGCATCGGACTGGATGACTCCTACGAGCAGTACTTC	CASSIGLDDSYEQYF